The clone carrying this T cell receptor beta chain has a handful of counts. What it recognizes is unknown. Naive CD8 cells were CD45RO-negative, positively selected for CCR7, excluding terminally differentiated effector memory CD45RA+ cells. Each PCR replicate from the sorted subsets contained about 180 ng DNA, which is about 30,000 T cell genomes. Repertoires were generated with immunoSEQ multiplex PCR, while TCRdb's copy carries only in-frame clones and drops some. Among about 2 million clones listed, just under 95% were seen once. The sample belongs to a study of shared clonotypes between healthy human individuals. Study context: The study used three CD4 naive, three CD4 memory, two CD8 naive and one CD8 memory plate per donor.

Germline CDR1 and CDR2: MGHRA and YSYEKL. This CDR3 has 14 residues. Between the trimmed V and J ends, which lost 1 base and 6 bases, there was a span of 7 bases. Study-level results: Estimated richness values were generally larger in naive subsets than in memory subsets.

The rearrangement links TRBV4-1 to TRBJ1-6, with D uncertain. The source is a man aged 18 to 35 in good health. The sample was naive CD8+ T cells sorted from blood. The CDR3 here is CASSQVAGNSPLHF. For the CDR3, the DNA is TGCGCCAGCAGCCAAGTGGCAGGTAATTCACCCCTCCACTTT.